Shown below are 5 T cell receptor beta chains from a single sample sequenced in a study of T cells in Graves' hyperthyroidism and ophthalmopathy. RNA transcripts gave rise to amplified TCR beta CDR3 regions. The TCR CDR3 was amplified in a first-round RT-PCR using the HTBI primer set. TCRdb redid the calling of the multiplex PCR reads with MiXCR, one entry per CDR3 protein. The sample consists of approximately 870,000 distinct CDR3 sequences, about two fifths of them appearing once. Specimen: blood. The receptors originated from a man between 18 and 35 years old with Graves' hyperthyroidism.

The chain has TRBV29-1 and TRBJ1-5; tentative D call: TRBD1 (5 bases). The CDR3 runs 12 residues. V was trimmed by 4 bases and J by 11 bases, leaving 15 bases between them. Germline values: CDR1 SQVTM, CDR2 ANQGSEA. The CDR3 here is CSVAQGQETQHF. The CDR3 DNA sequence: TGCAGCGTTGCCCAGGGCCAAGAGACCCAGCATTTT.

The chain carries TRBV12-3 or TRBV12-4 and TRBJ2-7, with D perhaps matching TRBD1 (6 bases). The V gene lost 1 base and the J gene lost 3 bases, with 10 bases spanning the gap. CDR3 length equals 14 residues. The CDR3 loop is CASSLGRGLYEQYF. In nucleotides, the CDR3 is TGTGCCAGCAGTTTAGGCAGGGGCCTCTACGAGCAGTACTTC.

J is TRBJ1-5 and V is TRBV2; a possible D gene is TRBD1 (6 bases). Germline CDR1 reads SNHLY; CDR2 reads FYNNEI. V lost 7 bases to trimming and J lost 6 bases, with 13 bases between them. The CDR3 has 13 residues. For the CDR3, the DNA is TGTGCCAGCACAGGGGACGCGTTTCAGCCCCAGCATTTT. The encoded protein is CASTGDAFQPQHF. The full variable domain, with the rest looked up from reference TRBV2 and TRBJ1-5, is EPEVTQTPSHQVTQMGQEVILRCVPISNHLYFYWYRQILGQKVEFLVSFYNNEISEKSEIFDDQFSVERPDGSNFTLKIRSTKLEDSAMYFCASTGDAFQPQHFGDGTRLSIL.

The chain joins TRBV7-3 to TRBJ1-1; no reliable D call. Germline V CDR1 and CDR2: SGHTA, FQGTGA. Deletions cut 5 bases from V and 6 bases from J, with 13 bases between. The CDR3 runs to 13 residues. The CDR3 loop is CASSPLNGAEAFF. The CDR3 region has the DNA TGTGCCAGCAGCCCTCTTAACGGGGCTGAAGCTTTCTTT.

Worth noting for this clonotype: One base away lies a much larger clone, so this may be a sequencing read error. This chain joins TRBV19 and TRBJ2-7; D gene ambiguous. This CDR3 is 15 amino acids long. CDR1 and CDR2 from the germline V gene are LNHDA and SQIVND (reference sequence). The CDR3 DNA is TGTGCCAGTAGTATGTTGGGTAGTAAGACCTACGAGCAGCACTTC. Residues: CASSMLGSKTYEQHF.